This TCR beta chain originates from a study of cytomegalovirus exposure and HLA in healthy donors. Germline CDR1 KGHSH, CDR2 LQKENI. CDR3 length equals 15 residues. Study outcomes and limitations: Most TCR sequences were uncommon, yet certain public TCRs appeared in many donors.

A word on this clone: Its specificity is unknown. At one end, the junction sequence differs from germline, possibly due to a read error.

A multiplex PCR was run with 60 Vbeta primers and 13 Jbeta primers. Sequencing used immunoSEQ multiplex PCR; TCRdb keeps in-frame clones, though not all of them. The sample has approximately 260,000 clones; around 90% are singletons. Sequenced sample: PBMCs. This clonotype was sampled from a girl aged 2 to 9 in good health and CMV-seronegative. The V call is TRBV18, the J call TRBJ2-4; 10 nucleotides align to TRBD2. CDR3 region: CASSQPLAGFHIRYF. In nucleotides, the CDR3 is TGTGCCAGCTCACAACCACTAGCGGGATTTCATATTCGGTACTTC.